Included here is one T cell receptor (beta chain) sequence, with context. Its antigen is not identified. The sample comes from a study of early T cells in non-severe SARS-CoV-2 infection. As for the study in general: RNA in bulk from unsorted whole blood was sequenced, and chains were unpaired.

Separate cDNA molecules each had unique molecular identifiers attached to them. MiXCR, run by TCRdb on the 5' RACE reads, gives a single entry per CDR3 protein. Here the sample spans some 91,000 distinct CDR3 sequences, about 16% being singletons. Findings of the study overall: VDJdb-based matching was biased toward anti-spike CD8 responses and missed private and CD4 specificities.

The receptor was isolated from an adult who was a healthcare worker with PCR-confirmed SARS-CoV-2 infection or an uninfected control (not recorded which). Sequencing was carried out using whole blood.

As DNA, the CDR3 is TGTGCCAGTAGTGGGAGGGTACGGGCTGAAGCTTTCTTT. Translation gives CASSGRVRAEAFF. The chain recombines TRBV19 with TRBJ1-1; unclear D gene. From germline, CDR1 is LNHDA and CDR2 SQIVND (reference sequence). Trimming pared 5 bases from V and 6 bases from J, leaving 13 bases between. This CDR3 spans 13 amino acids.